Following are 16 T cell receptor beta chains from one sample sequenced in a study of blood T cells in healthy people across ages. A second roughly 7 to 12 cycle PCR used barcoded and J-beta primers. TCRdb called the 5' RACE reads again in MiXCR, with one record for every CDR3 protein. The data show 790,000 or so distinct CDR3 sequences, with roughly 46% seen just once and over 15% held by the top ten. The material sequenced was blood. These receptors came from an elderly man in good health.

This clonotype has ten or more counts. The chain carries TRBV4-3 and TRBJ2-3; 7 nucleotides agree with TRBD2. Germline lookup yields CDR1 LGHNA and CDR2 YSLEER. The trim removed 1 base at V and 4 bases at J, leaving 8 bases unmatched. The CDR3 length is 16 residues. CDR3 amino acids: CASSQGLRERSDTQYF. The CDR3 DNA reads TGCGCCAGCAGCCAAGGCCTGCGGGAGAGATCAGATACGCAGTATTTT.

The chain has TRBV7-2 and TRBJ1-1; D is uncertain. The V gene's germline CDR1 is SGHTA and CDR2 FQGNSA. This CDR3 contains 13 residues. V was trimmed by 2 bases and J by 2 bases, leaving 6 bases between them. CDR3 protein: CASSLMYNTEAFF. The CDR3 bases are TGTGCCAGCAGCTTAATGTACAACACTGAAGCTTTCTTT.

This clonotype was detected a few times. This chain links TRBV20-1 with TRBJ2-7; TRBD1 matches 7 bases. From germline, CDR1 is DFQATT and CDR2 SNEGSKA (reference sequence). J was trimmed by 2 bases and V by 4 bases; bases with no gene match: 8. The CDR3 has 14 amino acids. CDR3 residues: CSAIDRALPYEQYF. The CDR3 DNA reads as TGCAGTGCTATTGACAGGGCTTTACCCTACGAGCAGTACTTC.

The genes are TRBV12-3 or TRBV12-4 and TRBJ2-5; unclear D gene. There are 13 residues in the CDR3. V dropped 2 bases and J dropped 4 bases, with 8 bases sitting between them. The CDR3 region is CASSLSQRETQYF. CDR3 bases: TGTGCCAGCAGTTTATCTCAGAGAGAGACCCAGTACTTC.

The V call is TRBV28, the J call TRBJ2-3; 9 bases map to TRBD1. This CDR3 region has 17 residues. V was clipped by 1 base and J by 4 bases; unmatched bases: 9. Germline V gene lookup returns CDR1 MDHEN and CDR2 SYDVKM. The CDR3 bases are TGTGCCAGCAGTTTATTTTTAACAGGGGGCCCCGCAGATACGCAGTATTTT. Its protein product is CASSLFLTGGPADTQYF.

The chain links TRBV12-3 or TRBV12-4 to TRBJ2-1; 7 nucleotides align to TRBD2. The CDR3 runs to 14 residues. V trimming: 6 bases; J trimming: 1 base; junction bases outside the gene matches: 3. The CDR3 region is CASRGTNSYNEQFF. The CDR3 nucleotides are TGTGCCAGCAGAGGGACTAATTCCTACAATGAGCAGTTCTTC.

As DNA, the CDR3 is TGCGCCAGCAGCTCTGACGGAGGGACCGGGGCCAACGTCCTGACTTTC. It is translated as CASSSDGGTGANVLTF. The chain combines TRBV5-1 with TRBJ2-6; tentatively, D is TRBD2 (6 bases). The germline V gene encodes CDR1 SGHRS and CDR2 YFSETQ. This CDR3 has 16 residues. V was shortened by 3 bases and J by 4 bases, with 14 bases between the two germline ends.

This clonotype was counted between two and nine times. V usage is TRBV20-1 and J usage is TRBJ2-3; 10 nucleotides align to TRBD2. The CDR3 has 14 residues. Germline CDR1 reads DFQATT; CDR2 reads SNEGSKA (reference sequence). The J segment lost 5 bases and the V segment lost 3 bases, leaving 5 bases of the junction unmatched. CDR3 region: CSARALAGLDTQYF. In DNA form, the CDR3 reads TGCAGTGCTAGGGCACTAGCGGGACTAGATACGCAGTATTTT.

The J gene is TRBJ2-7, the V gene TRBV7-2; D may be TRBD2 (6 bases). Germline assignment: CDR1 SGHTA and CDR2 FQGNSA. Deletions cut 5 bases from V and 2 bases from J, with 16 bases between. This CDR3 spans 15 amino acids. The CDR3 nucleotides read TGTGCCAGCAGCCTGGATCGGGACTGGACCTACGAGCAGTACTTC. This sequence encodes CASSLDRDWTYEQYF.

The V gene is TRBV28, the J gene TRBJ2-5; D gene ambiguous. CDR3 length: 11 residues. Trimming stripped 6 bases from V and 4 bases from J, with 6 bases between. CDR1 MDHEN and CDR2 SYDVKM come from the germline V gene. The CDR3 DNA reads as TGTGCCAGCAGGGCGCGAGAGACCCAGTACTTC. Translated, it gives CASRARETQYF. The full variable domain, its missing parts supplied by reference TRBV28 and TRBJ2-5, is DVKVTQSSRYLVKRTGEKVFLECVQDMDHENMFWYRQDPGLGLRLIYFSYDVKMKEKGDIPEGYSVSREKKERFSLILESASTNQTSMYLCASRARETQYFGPGTRLLVL.

The V gene is TRBV5-1, the J gene TRBJ2-1, with 7 nucleotides matching TRBD1. Looked up from germline, CDR1 is SGHRS and CDR2 is YFSETQ. CDR3 length: 13 residues. V gave up 5 bases and J gave up 10 bases; unmatched junction bases: 9. The CDR3 DNA reads as TGCGCCAGCAGTCTCAACAGGGGAGACGAGCAGTTCTTC. This gives the protein CASSLNRGDEQFF.

V is TRBV6-1 and J is TRBJ1-6, with a weak D call TRBD1 (5 bases). Per the germline V gene, CDR1 is MNHNS and CDR2 is SASEGT. The CDR3 spans 14 residues. Trimming took 3 bases from V and 10 from J, leaving 13 bases between them. As DNA, the CDR3 is TGTGCCAGCAGTGAGGTAGGGGATGGCTCACCCCTCCACTTT. It translates to CASSEVGDGSPLHF.

The J gene is TRBJ1-5, the V gene TRBV20-1, with TRBD1 as a possible D gene (5 bases). Trimming pared 2 bases from V and 4 bases from J, leaving 9 bases between. The germline V gene encodes CDR1 DFQATT and CDR2 SNEGSKA (reference sequence). The CDR3 is 13 residues long. As DNA, the CDR3 is TGCAGTGCTAGAACCAGGGATAATCAGCCCCAGCATTTT. Translated, it gives CSARTRDNQPQHF.

The chain employs TRBV7-3 and TRBJ2-1; TRBD2 is a possible D gene (6 bases). The ends were cut back, 2 bases at V and 8 bases at J, with 16 bases in the middle. Germline lookup yields CDR1 SGHTA and CDR2 FQGTGA. CDR3 length: 15 residues. The CDR3 reads CASSLSTSPGDEQFF. CDR3 nucleotide sequence: TGTGCCAGCAGCTTATCTACTAGCCCGGGCGATGAGCAGTTCTTC.

V usage is TRBV7-2 and J usage is TRBJ2-4, with 16 bases fitting TRBD2. The end of the DNA aligns better with TRBJ2-5, so the J call may be wrong. Germline CDR1 SGHTA, CDR2 FQGNSA. The CDR3 is 17 amino acids. Here the CDR3 DNA reads TGTGCCAGCAGCACCGGGACTAGCGGGAGGGCTGTGGAGACCCAGTACTTC. Protein: CASSTGTSGRAVETQYF.

The chain recombines TRBV7-2 with TRBJ2-5, with TRBD2 matching over 9 bases. The length of the CDR3 is 16 residues. The germline V gene encodes CDR1 SGHTA and CDR2 FQGNSA. V was pared by 0 bases and J by 5 bases, with 7 bases of the junction left unmatched. The CDR3: CASSLAASGIGETQYF. The CDR3 nucleotides are TGTGCCAGCAGCTTAGCGGCTAGCGGGATTGGGGAGACCCAGTACTTC.